These 31 T cell receptor beta chains were sequenced from one sample in a study of blood T cells in healthy people across ages. Then a second PCR, running about 6 to 11 cycles, was carried out with a sample-barcoded 5' primer and a J-beta primer mix. TCRdb reanalysed the 5' RACE reads using MiXCR and keeps one entry per CDR3 protein. Of 1.2 million to 1.5 million distinct CDR3 sequences in the sample, approximately 60% were seen once. Source material: blood. The receptors shown here come from a young man in good health.

The chain couples TRBV5-6 to TRBJ2-1; 9 bases agree with TRBD1. CDR1 is SGHDT, CDR2 YYEEEE, per germline. The CDR3 runs 15 residues. V was clipped by 3 bases and J by 7 bases; unmatched bases: 8. Here the CDR3 reads CASSSTGGSGNEQFF. As DNA, the CDR3 is TGTGCCAGCAGCTCGACAGGGGGTTCAGGGAATGAGCAGTTCTTC.

J is TRBJ2-5 and V is TRBV27; 11 nucleotides agree with TRBD2. The CDR3 totals 18 residues. CDR1 MNHEY and CDR2 SMNVEV come from the germline V gene (reference sequence). J gave up 2 bases and V 3 bases, and 11 bases lay outside the gene matches. CDR3: CASSLGTYLAGGQETQYF. Written as DNA, the CDR3 is TGTGCCAGCAGTTTGGGCACATACCTAGCGGGGGGACAAGAGACCCAGTACTTC.

This clonotype was seen only a few times. The rearrangement joins TRBV4-2 to TRBJ2-5, with D uncertain. Trimming cost V 6 bases and J 3 bases, with 17 bases left between them. The germline gives CDR1 LGHNA, CDR2 YNFKEQ. The CDR3 extends over 15 amino acids. This CDR3 reads CASSDPSAAKETQYF. Here the CDR3 DNA reads TGTGCCAGCAGTGACCCTAGTGCCGCTAAAGAGACCCAGTACTTC.

This chain connects TRBV4-2 to TRBJ2-5; 12 nucleotides line up with TRBD2. The junction had 4 bases not matched to a gene; V was cut back by 0 bases and J by 2 bases. Germline V lookup: CDR1 LGHNA, CDR2 YNFKEQ. The CDR3 is 17 residues long. The CDR3: CASSQDVLAGGQETQYF. The DNA of the CDR3 is TGTGCCAGCAGCCAAGATGTCCTAGCGGGGGGGCAAGAGACCCAGTACTTC.

The chain couples TRBV5-6 to TRBJ2-7; either TRBD1 or TRBD2 may supply D (5 bases each). Germline values: CDR1 SGHDT, CDR2 YYEEEE. The CDR3 consists of 15 residues. The V end lost 0 bases, the J end lost 3 bases, and 13 bases lay between the germline ends. DNA of the CDR3: TGTGCCAGCAGCTTGGCCGGGACGCCTCTCTACGAGCAGTACTTC. Its protein is CASSLAGTPLYEQYF.

This chain links TRBV6-1 with TRBJ1-1; a weak D match, TRBD1 (5 bases). Germline values: CDR1 MNHNS, CDR2 SASEGT. Trimming removed 7 bases at V and 0 bases at J, with 24 bases between. This CDR3 has 18 residues. The CDR3 DNA reads TGTGCCAGCACCCCGGGGACGGCTGCTCCCTCCATGAACACTGAAGCTTTCTTT. Translated: CASTPGTAAPSMNTEAFF.

The chain carries TRBV7-6 and TRBJ2-5; D remains unclear. V lost 4 bases and J 5 bases, leaving 8 bases between the germline ends. From germline, CDR1 is SGHVS and CDR2 FNYEAQ. The CDR3 is made up of 12 amino acids. This chain's CDR3 is CASSYDGETQYF. The CDR3 DNA sequence: TGTGCCAGCAGCTACGACGGCGAGACCCAGTACTTC. The variable domain in full, with the rest retrieved from reference TRBV7-6 and TRBJ2-5, is GAGVSQSPRYKVTKRGQDVALRCDPISGHVSLYWYRQALGQGPEFLTYFNYEAQQDKSGLPNDRFSAERPEGSISTLTIQRTEQRDSAMYRCASSYDGETQYFGPGTRLLVL.

The chain has TRBV4-1 and TRBJ2-1, with 9 bases matching TRBD2. This CDR3 region has 18 residues. Germline CDR1 MGHRA, CDR2 YSYEKL. After removal of 4 bases from V and 7 bases from J, the junction contained 17 bases not matched to a gene. CDR3 in DNA: TGCGCCAGCAGCCGGGTTGCTAGCGGGAACCTAAAGGGAAATGAGCAGTTCTTC. This sequence encodes CASSRVASGNLKGNEQFF.

The chain combines TRBV5-1 with TRBJ1-5; D is perhaps TRBD1 (5 bases). The V gene lost 4 bases and the J gene lost 0 bases, with 11 bases spanning the gap. Germline V gene lookup returns CDR1 SGHRS and CDR2 YFSETQ. CDR3 length: 15 amino acids. The CDR3 DNA reads TGCGCCAGCAGCGAAGGGGAAGATAGCAATCAGCCCCAGCATTTT. Amino acids: CASSEGEDSNQPQHF.

On this clonotype itself: Just one base apart from a much larger clone, this may be a read error. V gene TRBV6-1 combines with J gene TRBJ1-2, with TRBD1 identical over 10 bases. This CDR3 comprises 16 residues. The V segment lost 6 bases and the J segment 4 bases; nucleotides outside the gene matches: 11. Looked up from germline, CDR1 is MNHNS and CDR2 is SASEGT. For the CDR3, the DNA is TGTGCCAGCAGGGGAGGGACAGGGGATCGGAGCTATGGCTACACCTTC. Its translation: CASRGGTGDRSYGYTF.

The chain links TRBV29-1 to TRBJ2-5, with D possibly TRBD2 on 6 matching bases. The end of the DNA fits TRBJ2-7 better, so the J call may be wrong. CDR1 and CDR2 (germline): SQVTM, ANQGSEA. This CDR3 is built from 13 residues. CDR3 in amino acids: CSVLTGGDYEQYF. The CDR3 nucleotides read TGCAGCGTCCTGACGGGCGGGGATTACGAGCAGTACTTC.

This clonotype was seen a few times. The chain uses TRBV20-1 and TRBJ2-3, with TRBD2 identical over 8 bases. The germline V gene encodes CDR1 DFQATT and CDR2 SNEGSKA (reference sequence). The CDR3 consists of 18 residues. V shed 5 bases, J shed 4 bases, and the junction held 20 bases outside the gene matches. CDR3 sequence: CSAPDVSDGGGPADTQYF. CDR3 DNA sequence: TGCAGTGCTCCGGACGTATCGGATGGCGGGGGGCCCGCAGATACGCAGTATTTT.

This clonotype came up a few times. The chain recombines TRBV6-5 with TRBJ2-6; D is perhaps TRBD1 (5 bases). Germline V gives CDR1 MNHEY, CDR2 SVGAGI. Trimming removed 5 bases from V and 0 bases from J, with 8 bases in between. This CDR3 region has 15 residues. CDR3 sequence (DNA): TGTGCCAGCAGTGTGACAGCCTCTGGGGCCAACGTCCTGACTTTC. This codes for CASSVTASGANVLTF.

There are a few counts of this clonotype. CDR3 sequence (DNA): TGTGCCAGCAGTCCCCTGCGGGACAGGGAGGGAAAACTGTTTTTT. Translating gives CASSPLRDREGKLFF. The V gene is TRBV27, the J gene TRBJ1-4; 9 bases agree with TRBD1. V lost 5 bases, J lost 10 bases, and 11 bases stayed unmatched. The CDR3 sequence is 15 residues long. Per the germline V gene, CDR1 is MNHEY and CDR2 is SMNVEV (reference sequence). The full variable domain, its missing parts supplied by reference TRBV27 and TRBJ1-4, is EAQVTQNPRYLITVTGKKLTVTCSQNMNHEYMSWYRQDPGLGLRQIYYSMNVEVTDKGDVPEGYKVSRKEKRNFPLILESPSPNQTSLYFCASSPLRDREGKLFFGSGTQLSVL.

This clonotype was seen a few times. V gene TRBV29-1 combines with J gene TRBJ1-2, with D possibly TRBD1 on 5 matching bases. CDR3 length: 12 residues. The V gene's germline CDR1 is SQVTM and CDR2 ANQGSEA. Trimming shortened V by 6 bases and J by 7 bases, and 15 bases separated the two germline ends. The CDR3 reads CSVGVPSIGYTF. The DNA of the CDR3 is TGCAGCGTAGGGGTTCCGTCTATTGGCTACACCTTC.

The chain has TRBV7-8 and TRBJ2-1, with 9 bases aligning to TRBD2. The germline V gene has CDR1 SGHVS and CDR2 FQNEAQ. Losses at the gene ends were 3 bases for V and 4 bases for J; bases not matched to a gene: 7. The CDR3 loop spans 16 amino acids. The CDR3 sequence: CASSFEREVYYNEQFF. CDR3 DNA sequence: TGTGCCAGCAGCTTCGAGCGGGAGGTTTATTACAATGAGCAGTTCTTC.

This chain links TRBV29-1 with TRBJ2-5; D tentatively reads TRBD1 or TRBD2 (5 bases each). This CDR3 has 16 residues. Germline V CDR1 and CDR2: SQVTM, ANQGSEA. Trimming shortened V by 8 bases and J by 2 bases, and 24 bases separated the two germline ends. In nucleotides, the CDR3 is TGCAGCAATAAGCCACGGGACCGGGAAGCACAAGAGACCCAGTACTTC. Amino acids: CSNKPRDREAQETQYF.

A remark on this clonotype: The junction departs from germline at one end; a sequencing error may be responsible. This chain joins TRBV11-1 and TRBJ2-5; 7 nucleotides agree with TRBD2. The CDR3 contains 13 residues. Germline V gene sequence: CDR1 SGHAT, CDR2 FQDESV (reference sequence). CDR3 sequence reads: CPSSLVLAETQYF. In DNA form, the CDR3 reads TGTCCCAGCAGCTTAGTACTAGCGGAGACCCAGTACTTC.

CDR3 DNA sequence: TGTGCCAGCAGCCAGGACAGGTTGGGACTCGATACCTACGAGCAGTACTTC. Translated: CASSQDRLGLDTYEQYF. This chain joins TRBV3-1 and TRBJ2-7; tentative D call: TRBD1 (7 bases). Germline CDR1 and CDR2: LGHDT and YNNKEL (reference sequence). Deletions cut 3 bases from V and 2 bases from J, with 20 bases between. CDR3 length: 17 residues.

The chain has TRBV25-1 and TRBJ2-5, with a tentative D call TRBD1 (6 bases). The CDR3 extends over 16 amino acids. The germline V gene has CDR1 MGHDK and CDR2 SYGVNS. V was clipped by 2 bases and J by 1 base, with 14 bases between them. The DNA of the CDR3 is TGTGCCAGCAGTGAAAGGAACAGGGCCCCCCAAGAGACCCAGTACTTC. It is translated as CASSERNRAPQETQYF.

The chain recombines TRBV4-1 with TRBJ1-1; 7 positions agree with TRBD1. CDR3 length equals 13 residues. Germline values: CDR1 MGHRA, CDR2 YSYEKL. The J segment lost 7 bases and the V segment lost 4 bases, leaving 6 bases of the junction unmatched. CDR3 sequence reads: CASSLQGQVEAFF. Written as DNA, the CDR3 is TGCGCCAGCAGCCTCCAAGGACAGGTTGAAGCTTTCTTT.

As for this clonotype: One end of the junction fails to match germline, which may point to a read error. The chain recombines TRBV9 with TRBJ1-4; D may be TRBD1 (5 bases). CDR3 length equals 16 residues. Germline-derived CDR1 and CDR2 are SGDLS and YYNGEE. The CDR3 DNA reads TGTACCAGCAGCTTGTGGGACCCAAAGATTAATGAAAAACTGTTTTTT. Its translation is CTSSLWDPKINEKLFF.

The chain is built from TRBV27 and TRBJ1-2, with TRBD1 matching over 7 bases. The germline V gene encodes CDR1 MNHEY and CDR2 SMNVEV (reference sequence). The CDR3 covers 14 residues. With 6 bases clipped from V and 7 bases from J, the junction kept 11 bases outside the gene matches. CDR3 bases: TGTGCCAGCAGACCCATTGACAGGGATCTTGGCTACACCTTC. Protein: CASRPIDRDLGYTF.

The genes are TRBV25-1 and TRBJ2-2; no clear D gene. The germline V gene has CDR1 MGHDK and CDR2 SYGVNS. The CDR3 is made up of 12 amino acids. V lost 3 bases to trimming and J lost 6 bases, with 5 bases between them. The CDR3 spells CASSDGAGELFF. The CDR3 DNA reads as TGTGCCAGCAGTGATGGGGCCGGGGAGCTGTTTTTT.

Comment on this clonotype: Mismatch with germline at one junction end may stem from a read error. J is TRBJ2-5 and V is TRBV7-9, with a possible D match to TRBD2 (7 bases). CDR1 and CDR2 from the germline V gene are SEHNR and FQNEAQ (reference sequence). The CDR3 covers 16 residues. The CDR3 DNA follows: TGTGCCAGCAGCTTATCAGGGGAGGGCGGGGAGGAGATCCAGTACTTC. Translation: CASSLSGEGGEEIQYF.

The chain links TRBV4-2 to TRBJ2-4, with D possibly being TRBD1 (6 bases). TRBJ2-7 matches the DNA end more closely, so the J call is doubtful. Germline-derived CDR1 and CDR2 are LGHNA and YNFKEQ. The CDR3 has 16 residues. The CDR3 loop is CASSQEYWTATYEQYF. Written as DNA, the CDR3 is TGTGCCAGCAGCCAAGAGTATTGGACAGCGACCTACGAGCAGTACTTC.

The rearrangement uses TRBV28 and TRBJ2-5; D ambiguous. The CDR3 extends over 20 amino acids. Trimming took off 6 bases at V and 1 base at J, with 30 bases between the two ends. From germline, CDR1 is MDHEN and CDR2 SYDVKM. In DNA form, the CDR3 reads TGTGCCAGCAGACGAAGCCTCCTGGACCCATTCGTTTCATCCCAAGAGACCCAGTACTTC. Translated, it gives CASRRSLLDPFVSSQETQYF.

The chain combines TRBV20-1 with TRBJ2-7, with D perhaps TRBD2 (5 bases). This CDR3 is 13 amino acids long. V lost 5 bases and J 3 bases, leaving 14 bases between the germline ends. From germline, CDR1 is DFQATT and CDR2 SNEGSKA (reference sequence). Here the CDR3 DNA reads TGCAGTGCTGTACTCGGAGAGGGCTACGAGCAGTACTTC. Encoded protein: CSAVLGEGYEQYF.

The V and J genes are TRBV20-1 and TRBJ2-5, with 9 bases that match TRBD2. CDR1 is DFQATT and CDR2 is SNEGSKA in the germline V gene (reference sequence). V was clipped by 6 bases and J by 1 base; unmatched bases: 9. This CDR3 has 15 residues. In nucleotides, the CDR3 is TGCAGTGCGGAAGTAGGAGCGGGAGGCCAAGAGACCCAGTACTTC. This gives the protein CSAEVGAGGQETQYF.

The chain recombines TRBV7-2 with TRBJ1-2, with 7 nucleotides matching TRBD1. CDR3 length: 13 amino acids. Per germline, CDR1 SGHTA and CDR2 FQGNSA. The V and J ends lost 2 bases and 4 bases, in that order; junction bases with no gene match: 1. This CDR3 is CASSLPGGYGYTF. In nucleotides, the CDR3 is TGTGCCAGCAGCTTACCAGGGGGCTATGGCTACACCTTC.

This clonotype was seen a few times. V gene TRBV29-1 combines with J gene TRBJ1-2; tentatively, D is TRBD1 (5 bases). V was cut by 7 bases and J by 3 bases, with 9 bases left in between. The germline gives CDR1 SQVTM, CDR2 ANQGSEA. The CDR3 sequence is 11 residues long. CDR3 sequence: CSGRGDYGYTF. The CDR3 bases are TGCAGCGGGCGGGGGGACTATGGCTACACCTTC.